This T cell receptor (beta chain) derives from a study of CD8 T cells in Susac syndrome (dated by TCRdb to the late 2010s). About the study as a whole: Among the sequenced Susac syndrome patients, roughly six had clinically active disease and about eight were in clinical remission. The study used repertoire sequencing to test whether antigen drove CD8+ T cell activation and differentiation in Susac syndrome. At blood withdrawal, Susac syndrome patients were either therapy-naive, taking corticosteroids (in some cases with IVIg as well), or taking IVIg alone.

As regards this clonotype: There is no known antigen for this receptor. Base qualities are not at hand, and no much larger clone is one base apart.

RNA was extracted with the RNeasy kit and roughly 0.5 to 1 ug was reverse transcribed using random hexamers. The immunoSEQ multiplex PCR assay, covering 54 Vbeta and 13 Jbeta segments, was used to amplify TCR beta CDR3 regions. PCR amplification bias was corrected using a synthetic template baseline for primer optimization and computational correction. For the original study's pipeline: Only productive sequences were kept, with reads annotated to V, D and J genes according to IMGT and analyzed in immunoSEQ Analyzer. Clonality was calculated as one minus the Shannon entropy normalized by log2 of the number of productive unique sequences. Public and private clones were assessed among the 100 most prevalent clones of each patient and control. Clones were defined as Susac-specific if absent from the healthy and MS cohorts, from 900 to 1,200 published viral clones and from other ImmuneACCESS disease sequences. Clones were called with MiXCR by TCRdb after fastp trimmed the public reads at Q25, and only in-frame beta chains were retained. Identical CDR3 protein sequences are pooled into one entry, listed with their most common genes and DNA. V and J calls and clone size were set by TCRdb, not the authors. The sample table shows 150,000 to 200,000 distinct CDR3 sequences, and about 91% are seen once. The ten most abundant clones make up 0.087% of the sample.

V gives up 4 bases and J gives up 0 bases, and the segment between their germline ends measures 12 bases. For CDR1 and CDR2, the germline V gene (reference sequence) lists GTSNPN and SVGIG. The CDR3 runs 14 amino acids, cysteine and phenylalanine included. Only CDR3 DNA is held: 42 bases, read in frame from base 1. Study-level results and caveats: The number of individuals in the TCR sequencing and HLA analysis was acknowledged as relatively small. In patients with Susac syndrome, the CD4+ T cell repertoire showed no detectable clonal expansion.

High-throughput TCR beta sequencing profiled peripheral blood CD8+ and CD4+ T cells from healthy donors, Susac syndrome patients and multiple sclerosis patients. The Susac syndrome patients fulfilled recently defined diagnostic criteria for either definite or probable disease. Bulk CD8+ and CD4+ T cells were purified by magnetic negative isolation, while CD8+ TEMRA cells were enriched using FACS. Blood was drawn into EDTA tubes, processed within 24 hours, and PBMCs were isolated by density gradient centrifugation. PBMCs intended for TCR sequencing were cryopreserved in liquid nitrogen and thawed later in a water bath at 37 degrees C. The sorted or isolated CD4+, CD8+ and CD8+ TEMRA cells reached a purity of at least 90%.

The chain was built from TRBV30 and TRBJ1-1, with a weak D call of TRBD1 (5 bases match). This receptor was identified in a human donor with Susac syndrome. Sequencing was carried out using CD4+ T cells from PBMCs. The DNA sequence reads TGTGCCTGGACTAAGGGGACGGTGAACACTGAAGCTTTCTTT. This codes for CAWTKGTVNTEAFF. With all but the CDR3 taken from the reference TRBV30 and TRBJ1-1 genes, the full variable domain is: SQTIHQWPATLVQPVGSPLSLECTVEGTSNPNLYWYRQAAGRGLQLLFYSVGIGQISSEVPQNLSASRPQDRQFILSSKKLLLSDSGFYLCAWTKGTVNTEAFFGQGTRLTVV.